This T cell receptor beta chain stems from a study of cytomegalovirus exposure and HLA in healthy donors. This clone was counted a few times. Repertoires were generated with immunoSEQ multiplex PCR, while TCRdb's copy carries only in-frame clones and drops some. The data show 150,000 or so clones, 85% to 90% seen once. The CDR3 consists of 15 residues. Germline V gives CDR1 MNHNS, CDR2 SASEGT. Trimming at V came to 4 bases and at J to 2 bases, leaving 2 bases not matched to a gene. The sample was PBMCs. This chain uses TRBV6-1 with TRBJ2-6, with 7 positions matching TRBD1. This TCR was recovered from a woman under 30 in good health and CMV-seropositive. In DNA, the CDR3 is TGTGCCAGCAGTGTTCAGGGGGCTGGGGCCAACGTCCTGACTTTC. Protein: CASSVQGAGANVLTF.